This T cell receptor (beta chain) was retrieved from a study of cytomegalovirus exposure and HLA in healthy donors. Study summary: In an early release, HLA-typed donors contributed 80 million to 95 million unique TCR sequences. Study conclusions and caveats: In a later analysis, most CMV-associated TCR beta chains appeared HLA-restricted. Immune exposure information comprised only CMV serostatus.

Germline V gives CDR1 SNHLY, CDR2 FYNNEI. V lost 6 bases to trimming and J lost 1 base; unmatched junction nucleotides: 4. The CDR3 consists of 15 residues. PCR primers comprised 60 Vbeta and 13 Jbeta primers. Using immunoSEQ multiplex PCR, the repertoire was profiled, and TCRdb retains in-frame clones only, with some absent. The table for this sample gives 41,000 or so clones. A note on this clone: Its specificity is unknown.

This TCR derives from a man aged 25 to 40 in good health and CMV-seronegative. The chain employs TRBV2 and TRBJ2-3; 10 nucleotides align to TRBD2. The sample was PBMCs. The chain's CDR3 is CASRSLAGGTDTQYF. CDR3 nucleotide sequence: TGTGCCAGCAGGAGCCTAGCGGGGGGCACAGATACGCAGTATTTT. Complete variable domain (other parts from reference TRBV2 and TRBJ2-3): EPEVTQTPSHQVTQMGQEVILRCVPISNHLYFYWYRQILGQKVEFLVSFYNNEISEKSEIFDDQFSVERPDGSNFTLKIRSTKLEDSAMYFCASRSLAGGTDTQYFGPGTRLTVL.